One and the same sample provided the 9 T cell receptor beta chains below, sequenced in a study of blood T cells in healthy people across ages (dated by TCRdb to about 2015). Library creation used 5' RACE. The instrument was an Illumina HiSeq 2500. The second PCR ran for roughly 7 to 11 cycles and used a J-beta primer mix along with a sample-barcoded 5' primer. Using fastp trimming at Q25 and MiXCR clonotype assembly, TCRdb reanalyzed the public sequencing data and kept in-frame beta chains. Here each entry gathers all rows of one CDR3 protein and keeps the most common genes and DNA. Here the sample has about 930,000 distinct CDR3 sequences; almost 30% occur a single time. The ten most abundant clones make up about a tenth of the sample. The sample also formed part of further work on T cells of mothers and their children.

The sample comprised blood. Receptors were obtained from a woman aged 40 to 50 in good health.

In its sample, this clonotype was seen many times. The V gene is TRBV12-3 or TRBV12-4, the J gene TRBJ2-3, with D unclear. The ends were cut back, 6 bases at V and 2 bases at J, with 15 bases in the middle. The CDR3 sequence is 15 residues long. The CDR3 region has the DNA TGTGCCAGCAGGCCCCAGATACTAAACACAGATACGCAGTATTTT. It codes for CASRPQILNTDTQYF.

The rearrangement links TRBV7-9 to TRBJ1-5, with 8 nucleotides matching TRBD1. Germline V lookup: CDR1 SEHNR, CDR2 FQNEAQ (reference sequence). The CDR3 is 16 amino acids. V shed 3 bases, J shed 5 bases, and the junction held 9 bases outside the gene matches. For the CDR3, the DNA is TGTGCCAGCAGCTTCGCGGCGGCAGGGGGCTATCAGCCCCAGCATTTT. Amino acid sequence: CASSFAAAGGYQPQHF.

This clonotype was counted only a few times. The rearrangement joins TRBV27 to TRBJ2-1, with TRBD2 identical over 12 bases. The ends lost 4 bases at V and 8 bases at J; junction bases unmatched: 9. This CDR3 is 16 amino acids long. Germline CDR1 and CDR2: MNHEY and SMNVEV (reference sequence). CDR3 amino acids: CASSWDPSGGADEQFF. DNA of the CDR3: TGTGCCAGCAGTTGGGACCCTAGCGGGGGGGCCGATGAGCAGTTCTTC.

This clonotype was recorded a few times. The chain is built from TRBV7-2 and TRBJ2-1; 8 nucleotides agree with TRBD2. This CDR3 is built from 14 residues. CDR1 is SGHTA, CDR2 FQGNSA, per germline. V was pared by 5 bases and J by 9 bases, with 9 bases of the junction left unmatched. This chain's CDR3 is CASSLSGAGGEQFF. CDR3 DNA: TGTGCCAGCAGCCTCAGCGGGGCGGGAGGTGAGCAGTTCTTC.

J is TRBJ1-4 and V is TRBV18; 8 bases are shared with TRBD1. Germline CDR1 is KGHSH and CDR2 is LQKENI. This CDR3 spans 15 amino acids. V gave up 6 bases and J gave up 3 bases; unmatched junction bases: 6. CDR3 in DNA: TGTGCCAGCTCCCCCCAACAGGGGGCTAATGAAAAACTGTTTTTT. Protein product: CASSPQQGANEKLFF.

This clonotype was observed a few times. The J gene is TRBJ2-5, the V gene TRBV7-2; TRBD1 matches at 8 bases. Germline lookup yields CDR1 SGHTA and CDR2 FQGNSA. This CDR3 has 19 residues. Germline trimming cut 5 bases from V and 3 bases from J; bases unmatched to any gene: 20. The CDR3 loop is CASSQADRVGAAVKETQYF. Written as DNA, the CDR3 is TGTGCCAGCAGCCAGGCGGACAGGGTGGGAGCGGCGGTTAAAGAGACCCAGTACTTC.

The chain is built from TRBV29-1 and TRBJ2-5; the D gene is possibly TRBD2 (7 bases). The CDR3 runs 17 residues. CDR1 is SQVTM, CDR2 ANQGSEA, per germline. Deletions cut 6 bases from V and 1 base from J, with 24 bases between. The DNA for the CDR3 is TGCAGCGTCCTGGGCGGTAGGAGGGGGGAGGGCCAAGAGACCCAGTACTTC. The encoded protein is CSVLGGRRGEGQETQYF.

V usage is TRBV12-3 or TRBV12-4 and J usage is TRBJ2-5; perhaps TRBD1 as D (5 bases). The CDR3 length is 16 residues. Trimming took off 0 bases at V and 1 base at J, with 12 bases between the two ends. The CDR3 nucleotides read TGTGCCAGCAGTTTAGCCGGACACCGTCGCCAAGAGACCCAGTACTTC. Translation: CASSLAGHRRQETQYF.

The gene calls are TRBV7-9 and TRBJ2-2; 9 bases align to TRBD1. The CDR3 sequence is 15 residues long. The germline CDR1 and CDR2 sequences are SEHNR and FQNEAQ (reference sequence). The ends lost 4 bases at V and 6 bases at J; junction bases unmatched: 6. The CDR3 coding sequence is TGTGCCAGCAGCTCACAGGGGGCCGGGGCCGGGGAGCTGTTTTTT. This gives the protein CASSSQGAGAGELFF.